The 2 T cell receptor beta chains listed next were all sequenced from one sample in a study of T cell responses to AZD1222 COVID-19 vaccine. Clones were sequenced by immunoSEQ multiplex PCR, and TCRdb holds only the in-frame ones, with some missing. This repertoire shows some 140,000 clones, around 93% found once; its top ten account for around 7.1%. Sequences were derived from peripheral blood, sampled 28 days after the second AZD1222 dose. The receptors shown here come from an adult who received the AZD1222 COVID-19 vaccine.

V is TRBV11-2 and J is TRBJ1-2; D remains ambiguous. V lost 1 base, J lost 4 bases, and 7 bases lay in between. The V gene's germline CDR1 is SGHAT and CDR2 FQNNGV. The CDR3 covers 13 residues. The CDR3 is CASSLAAFYGYTF. CDR3 nucleotide sequence: TGTGCCAGCAGCTTAGCAGCTTTCTATGGCTACACCTTC.

This clone was picked up one time. This chain joins TRBV12-5 and TRBJ1-2; D might be TRBD1 (5 bases). The V end was cut by 9 bases, the J end by 4 bases, with 27 bases between. Germline V gene lookup returns CDR1 LGHNT and CDR2 FRNRAP. The CDR3 totals 17 residues. CDR3 bases: TGTGCTAGGGTTTCGCAAGGGCCAGGGAGATTAGGCTATGGCTACACCTTC. Translating gives CARVSQGPGRLGYGYTF.